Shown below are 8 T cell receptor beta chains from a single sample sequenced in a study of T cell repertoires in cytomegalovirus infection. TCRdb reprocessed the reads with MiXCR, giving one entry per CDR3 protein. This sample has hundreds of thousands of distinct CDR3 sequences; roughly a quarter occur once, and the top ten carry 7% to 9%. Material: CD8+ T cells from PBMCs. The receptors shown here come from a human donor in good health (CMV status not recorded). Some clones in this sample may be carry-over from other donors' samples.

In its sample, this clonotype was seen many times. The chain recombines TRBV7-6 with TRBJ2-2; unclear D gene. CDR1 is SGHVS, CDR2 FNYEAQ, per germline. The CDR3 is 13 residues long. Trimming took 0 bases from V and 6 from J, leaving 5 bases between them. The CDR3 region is CASSLAASGELFF. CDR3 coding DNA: TGTGCCAGCAGCTTAGCAGCTTCCGGGGAGCTGTTTTTT.

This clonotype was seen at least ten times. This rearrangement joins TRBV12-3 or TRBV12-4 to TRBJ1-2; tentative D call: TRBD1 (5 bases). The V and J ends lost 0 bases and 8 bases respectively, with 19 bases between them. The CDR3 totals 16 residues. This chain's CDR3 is CASSLASFVGAGGYTF. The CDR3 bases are TGTGCCAGCAGTTTAGCCAGCTTCGTTGGGGCCGGAGGCTACACCTTC.

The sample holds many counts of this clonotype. DNA for the CDR3: TGTGTGTCGGGGCACAGCTATAATTCACCCCTCCACTTT. Translated, it gives CVSGHSYNSPLHF. The chain has TRBV27 and TRBJ1-6, with a weak D call TRBD1 (5 bases). This CDR3 is built from 13 residues. The germline CDR1 and CDR2 sequences are MNHEY and SMNVEV (reference sequence).

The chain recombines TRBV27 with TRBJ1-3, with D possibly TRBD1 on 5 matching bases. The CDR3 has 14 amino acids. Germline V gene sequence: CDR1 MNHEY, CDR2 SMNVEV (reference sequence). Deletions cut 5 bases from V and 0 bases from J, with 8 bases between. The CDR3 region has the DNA TGTGCCAGCAGTGCGACAGTCTCTGGAAACACCATATATTTT. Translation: CASSATVSGNTIYF.

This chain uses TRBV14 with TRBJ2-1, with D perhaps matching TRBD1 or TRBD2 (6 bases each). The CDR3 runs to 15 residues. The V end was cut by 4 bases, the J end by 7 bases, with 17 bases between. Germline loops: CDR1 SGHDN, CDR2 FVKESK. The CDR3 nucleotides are TGTGCCAGCAGCCTCAGGTGGGGGGCGCGTAATGAGCAGTTCTTC. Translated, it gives CASSLRWGARNEQFF. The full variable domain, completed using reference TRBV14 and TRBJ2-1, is EAGVTQFPSHSVIEKGQTVTLRCDPISGHDNLYWYRRVMGKEIKFLLHFVKESKQDESGMPNNRFLAERTGGTYSTLKVQPAELEDSGVYFCASSLRWGARNEQFFGPGTRLTVL.

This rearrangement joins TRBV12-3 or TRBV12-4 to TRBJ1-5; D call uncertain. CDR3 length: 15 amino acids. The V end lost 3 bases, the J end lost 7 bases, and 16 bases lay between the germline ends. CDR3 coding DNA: TGTGCCAGCAGTTTGGCAAGGGAGGTCGGGCAGCCCCAGCATTTT. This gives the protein CASSLAREVGQPQHF.

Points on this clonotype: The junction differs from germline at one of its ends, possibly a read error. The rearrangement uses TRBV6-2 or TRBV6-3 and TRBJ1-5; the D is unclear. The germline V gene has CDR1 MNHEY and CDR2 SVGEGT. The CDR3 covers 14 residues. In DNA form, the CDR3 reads TGTGCCAGCAGTTTAGTAACACCCAATCAGCTCCAGCATTTT. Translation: CASSLVTPNQLQHF.

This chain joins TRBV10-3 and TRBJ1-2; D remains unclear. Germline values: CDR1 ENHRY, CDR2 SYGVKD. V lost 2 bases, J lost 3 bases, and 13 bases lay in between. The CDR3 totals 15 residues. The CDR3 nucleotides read TGTGCCATCAGTGAGCGGCAGGATATCGACTATGGCTACACCTTC. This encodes CAISERQDIDYGYTF.